This entry lists 27 T cell receptor beta chains sequenced from one sample in a study of shared clonotypes between healthy human individuals. Some clones are missing from TCRdb's copy, which holds only in-frame ones; the method was immunoSEQ multiplex PCR. The sample lists about 1.1 million clones, around 82% seen once, with about 0.52% in the top ten. The sequencing sample was made of memory CD4+ T cells from PBMCs. Regarding subset: CD45RA-negative fraction. Every receptor here comes from a man aged 18 to 29 in good health. Some clones in this sample may be carry-over from other donors' samples.

This clone was seen a handful of times. The chain combines TRBV30 with TRBJ1-1; D unclear. CDR1 is GTSNPN, CDR2 SVGIG, per germline (reference sequence). The CDR3 has 12 amino acids. V lost 4 bases and J lost 8, with 14 bases in between. CDR3 sequence (DNA): TGTGCCTGGACCCGAATCTGGGGAGAAGCTTTCTTT. Amino acid sequence: CAWTRIWGEAFF.

This clone was detected a few times. This chain connects TRBV4-1 to TRBJ2-1, with TRBD2 identical over 14 bases. This CDR3 spans 17 amino acids. Trimming took 3 bases from V and 2 from J; bases not matched to a gene: 3. Looked up from germline, CDR1 is MGHRA and CDR2 is YSYEKL. The CDR3 sequence is CASSQMTSGRAYNEQFF. Written as DNA, the CDR3 is TGCGCCAGCAGCCAGATGACTAGCGGGAGGGCCTACAATGAGCAGTTCTTC.

The chain links TRBV6-1 to TRBJ2-5; TRBD1 might be the D (5 bases). The closer fit of TRBJ2-7 to the DNA end suggests the J call may be wrong. Germline V gene lookup returns CDR1 MNHNS and CDR2 SASEGT. The CDR3 totals 14 residues. CDR3 amino acids: CASSEEGISYEQYF. The CDR3 nucleotides read TGTGCCAGCAGTGAAGAGGGGATCTCCTACGAGCAGTACTTC.

V and J are TRBV2 and TRBJ1-1, with 8 bases identical to TRBD1. V shed 4 bases, J shed 1 base, and the junction held 2 bases outside the gene matches. Per the germline V gene, CDR1 is SNHLY and CDR2 is FYNNEI. This CDR3 has 14 residues. The CDR3 DNA follows: TGTGCCAGCAGTGGACAGGGGACGAACACTGAAGCTTTCTTT. As protein: CASSGQGTNTEAFF.

The rearrangement uses TRBV28 and TRBJ1-4; D uncertain. Germline CDR1 MDHEN, CDR2 SYDVKM. The V and J ends lost 6 bases and 6 bases respectively, with 11 bases between them. The CDR3 extends over 13 amino acids. CDR3 bases: TGTGCCAGCAGAGTACTGTACGATGAAAAACTGTTTTTT. As protein: CASRVLYDEKLFF.

This clone has a single count. CDR3 bases: TGTGCCAGCAGTAACCGGGACAGGGCCTACAATGAGCAGTTCTTC. Its protein is CASSNRDRAYNEQFF. This chain connects TRBV6-5 to TRBJ2-1, with 9 bases identical to TRBD1. The CDR3 runs to 15 residues. The germline V gene encodes CDR1 MNHEY and CDR2 SVGAGI. With V trimmed by 5 bases and J by 2 bases, 4 bases remained unmatched.

V is TRBV6-1 and J is TRBJ2-6; no clear D gene. The CDR3 spans 11 residues. Germline V gene lookup returns CDR1 MNHNS and CDR2 SASEGT. V was trimmed by 7 bases and J by 2 bases, leaving 0 bases between them. The chain's CDR3 is CASTGANVLTF. The CDR3 nucleotides read TGTGCCAGCACTGGGGCCAACGTCCTGACTTTC.

The chain uses TRBV9 and TRBJ1-4; 12 nucleotides line up with TRBD1. The CDR3 covers 16 residues. Germline V gene sequence: CDR1 SGDLS, CDR2 YYNGEE. V dropped 4 bases and J dropped 7; count of bases not matched to a gene: 8. The CDR3 DNA is TGTGCCAGCAGCCTAGGGGACAGGGGGCGCGGTGAAAAACTGTTTTTT. Translating it yields CASSLGDRGRGEKLFF.

V and J are TRBV9 and TRBJ1-5; no firm D call. V lost 3 bases, J lost 2 bases, and 12 bases lay in between. Germline assignment: CDR1 SGDLS and CDR2 YYNGEE. This CDR3 spans 15 amino acids. CDR3 DNA sequence: TGTGCCAGCAGCGCTGGGTCGTCGGGCAATCAGCCCCAGCATTTT. This sequence encodes CASSAGSSGNQPQHF.

The chain couples TRBV2 to TRBJ2-3, with unresolved D. CDR1 SNHLY and CDR2 FYNNEI come from the germline V gene. The CDR3 has 12 amino acids. The V end lost 7 bases, the J end lost 2 bases, and 7 bases lay between the germline ends. The CDR3 protein is CASKIHTDTQYF. The CDR3 DNA sequence: TGTGCCAGCAAGATTCACACAGATACGCAGTATTTT. Full variable domain (missing parts from reference TRBV2 and TRBJ2-3): EPEVTQTPSHQVTQMGQEVILRCVPISNHLYFYWYRQILGQKVEFLVSFYNNEISEKSEIFDDQFSVERPDGSNFTLKIRSTKLEDSAMYFCASKIHTDTQYFGPGTRLTVL.

This chain joins TRBV11-2 and TRBJ2-3; 9 bases match TRBD1. V was clipped by 5 bases and J by 1 base; unmatched bases: 4. There are 15 residues in the CDR3. Germline assignment: CDR1 SGHAT and CDR2 FQNNGV. The CDR3: CASSMGQGGTDTQYF. CDR3 coding DNA: TGTGCCAGCAGCATGGGACAGGGAGGCACAGATACGCAGTATTTT.

Turning to this clone: The DNA is omitted, as the CDR3 cannot be located on it reliably, and the CDR3 follows TCRdb's listing. The chain has TRBV12-2 and TRBJ2-3; whether TRBD1, the table's D call, matches the DNA was not checked. TRBV12-2 is reported as a pseudogene. The CDR3 is made up of 17 amino acids, end residues included. The CDR3 reads CASRLVGTGAPTDTQYF.

The chain employs TRBV7-3 and TRBJ2-1; 7 bases fit TRBD2. The CDR3 is made up of 17 amino acids. Germline-derived CDR1 and CDR2 are SGHTA and FQGTGA. V was clipped by 5 bases and J by 0 bases; unmatched bases: 10. CDR3 nucleotides: TGTGCCAGCAGCCTCCTACCGACTAGCCGCTCCTACAATGAGCAGTTCTTC. This encodes CASSLLPTSRSYNEQFF.

V usage is TRBV4-2 and J usage is TRBJ2-3; TRBD1 matches at 8 bases. The CDR3 consists of 15 residues. Looked up from germline, CDR1 is LGHNA and CDR2 is YNFKEQ. Trimming cost V 5 bases and J 7 bases; bases outside gene matches: 11. The CDR3 loop is CASSSPTGDANTQYF. CDR3 nucleotide sequence: TGTGCCAGCAGCTCGCCGACAGGGGATGCTAATACGCAGTATTTT.

This clone has a count of ten or more. The V gene is TRBV4-1, the J gene TRBJ1-4; possibly TRBD1 for D (5 bases). CDR1 is MGHRA and CDR2 is YSYEKL in the germline V gene. The V gene lost 4 bases and the J gene lost 4 bases, with 10 bases spanning the gap. The CDR3 totals 14 residues. The CDR3 region has the DNA TGCGCCAGCAGCCCACAGGTGATTAATGAAAAACTGTTTTTT. Its translation: CASSPQVINEKLFF.

This rearrangement joins TRBV5-6 to TRBJ2-1; TRBD1 agrees at 7 bases. V dropped 4 bases and J dropped 13; count of bases not matched to a gene: 11. The CDR3 runs 13 residues. From germline, CDR1 is SGHDT and CDR2 YYEEEE. The DNA for the CDR3 is TGTGCCAGCAGCCTGCGACAGGGTGGAAGACAGTTCTTC. It encodes CASSLRQGGRQFF.

The chain carries TRBV19 and TRBJ2-7; D is possibly TRBD1 (6 bases). V was trimmed by 2 bases and J by 2 bases, leaving 19 bases between them. Germline-derived CDR1 and CDR2 are LNHDA and SQIVND (reference sequence). The length of the CDR3 is 17 residues. CDR3 bases: TGTGCCAGTAGTATATCCCCCCGTGGGACAATAACCTACGAGCAGTACTTC. This sequence encodes CASSISPRGTITYEQYF.

This rearrangement joins TRBV30 to TRBJ1-1; D is unresolved. The CDR3 is 12 amino acids. V was pared by 7 bases and J by 4 bases, with 13 bases between. From germline, CDR1 is GTSNPN and CDR2 SVGIG (reference sequence). Written as DNA, the CDR3 is TGTGCCTCCCGAAGGGAGTCCACTGAAGCTTTCTTT. This codes for CASRRESTEAFF.

The chain joins TRBV21-1 to TRBJ1-5; TRBD1, the table's D call, was not compared with the DNA. TRBV21-1 is tagged as a pseudogene. The CDR3 has 11 residues. CDR3 sequence (DNA): TGTGCCACCCACAGAAGACAGCCCCAGCATTTT. It is translated as CATHRRQPQHF.

The V gene is TRBV28, the J gene TRBJ2-3, with 9 bases that match TRBD2. Germline assignment: CDR1 MDHEN and CDR2 SYDVKM. The CDR3 contains 15 residues. Trimming removed 6 bases from V and 5 bases from J; junction bases left unmatched: 9. The CDR3 reads CASRTQSGRRDTQYF. CDR3 in DNA: TGTGCCAGCAGAACTCAAAGCGGGAGGAGAGATACGCAGTATTTT.

This clone has only a few counts. The chain links TRBV27 to TRBJ2-1; 11 bases map to TRBD1. CDR1 is MNHEY and CDR2 is SMNVEV in the germline V gene (reference sequence). V lost 5 bases, J lost 10 bases, and 10 bases stayed unmatched. There are 15 residues in the CDR3. The CDR3 is CASSPRDRGLKEQFF. In nucleotides, the CDR3 is TGTGCCAGCAGTCCGCGGGACAGGGGGTTGAAGGAGCAGTTCTTC.

The count of this clone is one. The CDR3 bases are TGTGCCAGCAAGGGGATCTCTAGTGATGCCGAGCAGTACTTC. Its protein product is CASKGISSDAEQYF. The genes are TRBV14 and TRBJ2-7, with D tentatively TRBD1 (5 bases). The CDR3 runs 14 residues. Germline lookup yields CDR1 SGHDN and CDR2 FVKESK. V gave up 7 bases and J gave up 6 bases, with 19 bases separating them.

This chain joins TRBV9 and TRBJ1-1; D is possibly TRBD1 (5 bases). CDR3 length: 14 residues. V dropped 6 bases and J dropped 2 bases, with 14 bases sitting between them. CDR1 and CDR2 from the germline V gene are SGDLS and YYNGEE. The CDR3 nucleotides are TGTGCCAGCACCGCTGGAGGGGACAACACTGAAGCTTTCTTT. Amino acids: CASTAGGDNTEAFF.

The J gene is TRBJ2-1, the V gene TRBV6-6; TRBD2 agrees at 9 bases. The CDR3 runs 14 residues. Looked up from germline, CDR1 is MNHNY and CDR2 is SVGAGI (reference sequence). V lost 6 bases and J lost 8; bases outside the gene matches: 8. CDR3 in amino acids: CASRQRGAGDEQFF. Written as DNA, the CDR3 is TGTGCCAGCAGACAGCGGGGGGCAGGCGATGAGCAGTTCTTC.

This clone appeared once. This chain connects TRBV28 to TRBJ2-1; a weak D match, TRBD2 (5 bases). CDR1 and CDR2 from the germline V gene are MDHEN and SYDVKM. The CDR3 is made up of 12 amino acids. The CDR3 nucleotides are TGTGCGGTTGTATACGGGGAAGGTGAGCAGTTCTTC. This sequence encodes CAVVYGEGEQFF. Full variable domain (rest looked up from reference TRBV28 and TRBJ2-1): DVKVTQSSRYLVKRTGEKVFLECVQDMDHENMFWYRQDPGLGLRLIYFSYDVKMKEKGDIPEGYSVSREKKERFSLILESASTNQTSMYLCAVVYGEGEQFFGPGTRLTVL.

The chain uses TRBV2 and TRBJ2-1; 8 bases map to TRBD1. The CDR3 contains 17 residues. Trimming removed 4 bases from V and 8 bases from J; junction bases left unmatched: 16. CDR1 SNHLY and CDR2 FYNNEI come from the germline V gene. Written as DNA, the CDR3 is TGTGCCAGCAGTGCAGCAGGGGGCGCCCCTTTTAACTATGAGCAGTTCTTC. Translating it yields CASSAAGGAPFNYEQFF.

The chain joins TRBV11-2 to TRBJ2-1; D could derive from TRBD1 or TRBD2 (6 bases each). The CDR3 runs to 19 residues. Germline CDR1 and CDR2: SGHAT and FQNNGV. V was shortened by 5 bases and J by 8 bases, with 31 bases between the two germline ends. CDR3 bases: TGTGCCAGCAGCAAAGCCTCGGGGGCCGCCGGGCGCGCAATTGATGAGCAGTTCTTC. Its protein is CASSKASGAAGRAIDEQFF.